The 11 T cell receptor beta chains given below trace back to one sample, sequenced in a study of blood T cell repertoires in COVID-19. Using immunoSEQ multiplex PCR, the repertoire was profiled, and TCRdb retains in-frame clones only, with some absent. Of over 40,000 clones detected, roughly 89% appear once; the ten largest clones hold 25% to 35%. Sequences were obtained from peripheral blood. The receptors originated from a human donor in a cohort sampled during active COVID-19.

This chain uses TRBV6-5 with TRBJ2-3; TRBD2 is a possible D gene (6 bases). The CDR3 extends over 14 amino acids. V dropped 4 bases and J dropped 6 bases, with 14 bases sitting between them. Germline V gives CDR1 MNHEY, CDR2 SVGAGI. CDR3 in DNA: TGTGCCAGCAGTTTAAGGAGCGGGCGGGATACGCAGTATTTT. As protein: CASSLRSGRDTQYF.

The V and J genes are TRBV5-1 and TRBJ2-1; 7 bases align to TRBD2. V dropped 0 bases and J dropped 4; count of bases not matched to a gene: 7. CDR1 is SGHRS, CDR2 YFSETQ, per germline. This CDR3 region has 16 residues. In DNA form, the CDR3 reads TGCGCCAGCAGCTTGGAAGGCGGGGGTCCTTACAATGAGCAGTTCTTC. This encodes CASSLEGGGPYNEQFF.

The chain uses TRBV3-1 (or the pseudogene TRBV3-2) and TRBJ1-1; D remains unclear. CDR3 size: 14 residues. Germline assignment: CDR1 LGHDT and CDR2 YNNKEL (reference sequence). Trimming shortened V by 0 bases and J by 11 bases, and 16 bases separated the two germline ends. The CDR3 loop is CASSQDFRGELAFF. Here the CDR3 DNA reads TGTGCCAGCAGCCAAGATTTCCGGGGAGAGTTGGCTTTCTTT.

The chain is built from TRBV30 and TRBJ1-1, with TRBD1 matching over 10 bases. The CDR3 has 14 amino acids. The germline gives CDR1 GTSNPN, CDR2 SVGIG (reference sequence). V lost 4 bases and J lost 7; bases outside the gene matches: 9. The CDR3 loop is CAWTPGQGSGEAFF. The CDR3 region has the DNA TGTGCCTGGACCCCGGGACAGGGGAGTGGTGAAGCTTTCTTT.

This clone was seen only once. The J gene is TRBJ2-3, the V gene TRBV5-1, with 9 positions matching TRBD2. J gave up 6 bases and V 4 bases, and 9 bases lay outside the gene matches. The CDR3 is made up of 15 amino acids. From germline, CDR1 is SGHRS and CDR2 YFSETQ. The CDR3 reads CASSPGGGAMDTQYF. The CDR3 coding sequence is TGCGCCAGCAGCCCAGGCGGGGGGGCAATGGATACGCAGTATTTT.

V usage is TRBV24-1 and J usage is TRBJ2-7; possibly TRBD2 for D (6 bases). The ends were cut back, 3 bases at V and 0 bases at J, with 17 bases in the middle. This CDR3 spans 17 amino acids. Germline V gene data show CDR1 as KGHDR and CDR2 as SFDVKD. In nucleotides, the CDR3 is TGTGCCACCAGTGATCCGGGCCGGCGGGGAGGCTCCTACGAGCAGTACTTC. As protein: CATSDPGRRGGSYEQYF.

CDR3 region: CASSPKQLGGASDTQYF. The CDR3 DNA is TGTGCCAGCTCACCAAAGCAACTCGGGGGGGCGTCAGATACGCAGTATTTT. The V gene is TRBV18, the J gene TRBJ2-3, with TRBD2 matching over 8 bases. Germline V CDR1 and CDR2: KGHSH, LQKENI. V gave up 2 bases and J gave up 4 bases; unmatched junction bases: 11. The CDR3 is 17 amino acids. The whole variable domain, filled in from reference TRBV18 and TRBJ2-3, reads NAGVMQNPRHLVRRRGQEARLRCSPMKGHSHVYWYRQLPEEGLKFMVYLQKENIIDESGMPKERFSAEFPKEGPSILRIQQVVRGDSAAYFCASSPKQLGGASDTQYFGPGTRLTVL.

The chain is built from TRBV9 and TRBJ2-5; D is undetermined. The V gene's germline CDR1 is SGDLS and CDR2 YYNGEE. The CDR3 is 15 residues long. The V and J ends lost 0 bases and 1 base respectively, with 10 bases between them. The CDR3 here is CASSVAAAAQETQYF. The CDR3 DNA follows: TGTGCCAGCAGCGTAGCTGCGGCAGCCCAAGAGACCCAGTACTTC.

The chain joins TRBV6-5 to TRBJ2-7; 7 bases line up with TRBD2. Germline loops: CDR1 MNHEY, CDR2 SVGAGI. After removal of 8 bases from V and 2 bases from J, the junction contained 3 bases not matched to a gene. CDR3 length: 12 residues. The CDR3 coding sequence is TGTGCCAGCTCAGCGGGACCCTACGAGCAGTACGTC. It encodes CASSAGPYEQYV.

V usage is TRBV7-9 and J usage is TRBJ2-5, with 14 bases lining up with TRBD2. The CDR3 runs to 16 residues. CDR1 is SEHNR, CDR2 FQNEAQ, per germline (reference sequence). Trimming took 6 bases from V and 1 from J; bases not matched to a gene: 4. This CDR3 is CASREGTSGGQETQYF. DNA of the CDR3: TGTGCCAGCAGGGAGGGGACTAGCGGGGGCCAAGAGACCCAGTACTTC.

The DNA of the CDR3 is TGTGCCAGCAGTTTCGGCGGGAGGAGTCAAGAGACCCAGTACTTC. Amino acids: CASSFGGRSQETQYF. The chain uses TRBV28 and TRBJ2-5, with 8 bases fitting TRBD2. There are 15 residues in the CDR3. Germline lookup yields CDR1 MDHEN and CDR2 SYDVKM. V was clipped by 3 bases and J by 2 bases; unmatched bases: 5.